The text below deals with one T cell receptor beta chain. No antigen is known for it. A second PCR, run for 7 to 11 cycles, used a sample-barcoded 5' primer plus a J-beta primer mix. TCRdb reprocessed the 5' RACE reads with MiXCR, giving one entry per CDR3 protein. The sample carries 1.5 million to 1.8 million distinct CDR3 sequences, about 45% recorded once. The source of the sample is a study of blood T cells in healthy people across ages. Study conclusions and caveats: In older individuals, TCR beta diversity per million T cells was lower, falling roughly linearly with age.

Specimen: blood. This TCR was sampled from a woman aged 18 to 35 in good health.

Here the CDR3 reads CSARKIGLSYEQYF. CDR3 DNA sequence: TGCAGTGCTAGGAAGATTGGATTATCCTACGAGCAGTACTTC. This chain joins TRBV20-1 and TRBJ2-4; D gene unclear. The J call may be mistaken, given a closer DNA end match to TRBJ2-7. This CDR3 comprises 14 residues. The germline V gene has CDR1 DFQATT and CDR2 SNEGSKA (reference sequence).